One T cell receptor beta chain is described in this entry. The antigen remains unidentified. The germline V gene has CDR1 LNHDA and CDR2 SQIVND (reference sequence). The CDR3 spans 13 residues. The trim removed 5 bases at V and 8 bases at J, leaving 5 bases unmatched. This sample stems from a study of T cell responses to AZD1222 COVID-19 vaccine. The overall study: Pooling was applied to second doses at about 4 or about 12 weeks.

TCRdb's table, derived via immunoSEQ multiplex PCR, lists solely in-frame clones and lacks some. The repertoire has 90,000 to 120,000 clones, 80% to 90% of them found once; the top ten carry about 7%. Broader study findings: Seropositive AZD1222 recipients at baseline numbered only five or six. The study found Spike-specific TCR breadth and depth rose after two AZD1222 doses.

This chain uses TRBV19 with TRBJ2-1; 8 nucleotides agree with TRBD2. The receptor comes from an adult in good health. This specimen was peripheral blood, taken on day 0 of AZD1222 vaccination. The CDR3 sequence is CASSVWTSYEQFF. The CDR3 nucleotides read TGTGCCAGTAGTGTATGGACTAGCTATGAGCAGTTCTTC.